This T cell receptor beta chain originates from a study of blood T cells in healthy people across ages. Primers used in a second PCR of about 7 to 12 cycles were a sample-barcoded 5' primer and a J-beta primer mix. TCRdb reprocessed the 5' RACE reads with MiXCR, giving one entry per CDR3 protein. The table has some 1.4 million distinct CDR3 sequences, around 39% seen once. J gave up 7 bases and V 5 bases, and 13 bases lay outside the gene matches. CDR3 length: 16 residues. The germline V gene has CDR1 DFQATT and CDR2 SNEGSKA (reference sequence). V usage is TRBV20-1 and J usage is TRBJ2-1; 11 bases are shared with TRBD2. Source material: blood. This receptor was taken from a woman younger than 35 in good health. The CDR3 coding sequence is TGCAGTGCTTGGCCCCGACTAGCGGGAATGGTAAATGAGCAGTTCTTC. It is translated as CSAWPRLAGMVNEQFF.